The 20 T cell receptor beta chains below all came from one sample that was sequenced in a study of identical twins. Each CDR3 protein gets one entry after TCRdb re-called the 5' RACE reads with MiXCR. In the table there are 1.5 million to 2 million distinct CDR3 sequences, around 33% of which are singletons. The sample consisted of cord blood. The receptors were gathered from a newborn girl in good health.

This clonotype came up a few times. DNA for the CDR3: TGTGCCAGCAGCTTAGGGGCTAGCGGATTTTACAATGAGCAGTACTTC. Its translation is CASSLGASGFYNEQYF. The rearrangement links TRBV11-3 to TRBJ2-4; 7 nucleotides line up with TRBD2. V trimming: 1 base; J trimming: 13 bases; junction bases outside the gene matches: 16. CDR3 length: 16 amino acids. CDR1 and CDR2 (germline): SGHNT, YENEEA.

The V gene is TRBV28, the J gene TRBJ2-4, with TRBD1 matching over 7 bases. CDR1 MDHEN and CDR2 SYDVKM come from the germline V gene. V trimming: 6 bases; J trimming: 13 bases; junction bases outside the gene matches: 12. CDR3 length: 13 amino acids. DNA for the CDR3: TGTGCCAGCAGCTTTGACAGGGTGGGTGAGCAGTACTTC. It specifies CASSFDRVGEQYF.

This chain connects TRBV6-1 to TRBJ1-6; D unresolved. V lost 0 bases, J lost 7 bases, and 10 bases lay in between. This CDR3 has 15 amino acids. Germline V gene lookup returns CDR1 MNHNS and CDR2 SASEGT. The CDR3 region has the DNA TGTGCCAGCAGTGAAGCTAACAGATGGAATTCACCCCTCCACTTT. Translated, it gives CASSEANRWNSPLHF.

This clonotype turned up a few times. CDR3 loop: CASSFWEGYEQYF. The CDR3 region has the DNA TGTGCCAGCAGTTTTTGGGAGGGCTACGAGCAGTACTTC. V usage is TRBV28 and J usage is TRBJ2-7, with 7 bases fitting TRBD2. CDR1 and CDR2 from the germline V gene are MDHEN and SYDVKM. This CDR3 comprises 13 residues. V shed 3 bases and J 3 bases; nucleotides not matched to a gene: 2.

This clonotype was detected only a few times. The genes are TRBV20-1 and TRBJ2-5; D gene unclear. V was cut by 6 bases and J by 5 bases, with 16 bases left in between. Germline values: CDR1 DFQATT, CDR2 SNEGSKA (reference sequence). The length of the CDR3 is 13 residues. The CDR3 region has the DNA TGCAGTGCCCCCGCGGAAGGGATGGAGACCCAGTACTTC. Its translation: CSAPAEGMETQYF.

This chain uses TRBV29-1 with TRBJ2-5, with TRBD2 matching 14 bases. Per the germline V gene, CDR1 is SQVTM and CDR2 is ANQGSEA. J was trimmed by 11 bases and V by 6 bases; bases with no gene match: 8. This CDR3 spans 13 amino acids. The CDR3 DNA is TGCAGCGTGGGGACTAGCGGGAGCAATGAGCAGTACTTC. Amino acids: CSVGTSGSNEQYF.

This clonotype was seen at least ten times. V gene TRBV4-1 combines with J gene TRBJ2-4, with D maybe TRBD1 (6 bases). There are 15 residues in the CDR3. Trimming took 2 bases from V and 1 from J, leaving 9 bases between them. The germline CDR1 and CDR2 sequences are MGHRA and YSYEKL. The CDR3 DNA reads TGCGCCAGCAGCCAAAGGGGGACCGCCAAAAACATTCAGTACTTC. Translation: CASSQRGTAKNIQYF.

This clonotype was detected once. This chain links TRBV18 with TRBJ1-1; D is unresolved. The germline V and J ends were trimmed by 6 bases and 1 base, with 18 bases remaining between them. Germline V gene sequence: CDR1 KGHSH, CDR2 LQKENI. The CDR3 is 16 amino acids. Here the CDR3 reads CASSPQEGGRNTEAFF. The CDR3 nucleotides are TGTGCCAGCTCCCCCCAGGAGGGCGGGAGGAACACTGAAGCTTTCTTT.

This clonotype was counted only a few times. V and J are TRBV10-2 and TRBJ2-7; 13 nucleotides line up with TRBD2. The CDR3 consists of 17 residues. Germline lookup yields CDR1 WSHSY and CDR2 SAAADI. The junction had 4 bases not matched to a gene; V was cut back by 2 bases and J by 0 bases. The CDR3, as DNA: TGCGCCAGCAGTGAGCTGACTAGCGGGGGGCCCTCCTACGAGCAGTACTTC. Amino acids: CASSELTSGGPSYEQYF.

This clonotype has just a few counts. The CDR3, as DNA: TGTGCCAGCAGTTTAAGTTTCGCGGGAGGGCCCTACAATGAGCAGTTCTTC. It is translated as CASSLSFAGGPYNEQFF. The chain carries TRBV27 and TRBJ2-1; 9 positions agree with TRBD2. J gave up 2 bases and V 2 bases, and 7 bases lay outside the gene matches. The V gene's germline CDR1 is MNHEY and CDR2 SMNVEV (reference sequence). The CDR3 loop spans 17 amino acids.

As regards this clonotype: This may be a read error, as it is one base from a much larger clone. CDR3 DNA sequence: TGTGCCAGCAGTGAGCGACAGCCCCACGAGCAGTACTTC. It is translated as CASSERQPHEQYF. This chain links TRBV6-1 with TRBJ2-4, with D possibly TRBD1 on 5 matching bases. The last part of the DNA fits TRBJ2-7 better; the J call may be wrong. The germline V gene encodes CDR1 MNHNS and CDR2 SASEGT. This CDR3 has 13 amino acids.

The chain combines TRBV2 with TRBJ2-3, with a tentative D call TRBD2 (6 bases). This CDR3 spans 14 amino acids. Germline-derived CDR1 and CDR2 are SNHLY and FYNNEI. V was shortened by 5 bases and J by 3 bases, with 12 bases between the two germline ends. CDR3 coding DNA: TGTGCCAGCAGTAGGATGCTAGCGACAGATACGCAGTATTTT. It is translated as CASSRMLATDTQYF. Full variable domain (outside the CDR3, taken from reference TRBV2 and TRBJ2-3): EPEVTQTPSHQVTQMGQEVILRCVPISNHLYFYWYRQILGQKVEFLVSFYNNEISEKSEIFDDQFSVERPDGSNFTLKIRSTKLEDSAMYFCASSRMLATDTQYFGPGTRLTVL.

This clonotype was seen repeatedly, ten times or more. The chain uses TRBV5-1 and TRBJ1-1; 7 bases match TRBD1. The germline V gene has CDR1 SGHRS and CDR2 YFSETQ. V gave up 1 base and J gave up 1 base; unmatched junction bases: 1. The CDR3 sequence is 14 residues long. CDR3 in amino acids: CASSLTGANTEAFF. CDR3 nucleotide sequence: TGCGCCAGCAGCTTGACAGGGGCGAACACTGAAGCTTTCTTT. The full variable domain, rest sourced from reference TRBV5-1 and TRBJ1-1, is KAGVTQTPRYLIKTRGQQVTLSCSPISGHRSVSWYQQTPGQGLQFLFEYFSETQRNKGNFPGRFSGRQFSNSRSEMNVSTLELGDSALYLCASSLTGANTEAFFGQGTRLTVV.

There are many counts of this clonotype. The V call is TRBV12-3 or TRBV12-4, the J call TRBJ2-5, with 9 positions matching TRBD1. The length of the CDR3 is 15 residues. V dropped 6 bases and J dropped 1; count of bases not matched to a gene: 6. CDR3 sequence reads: CASRSGTGFQETQYF. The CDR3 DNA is TGTGCCAGCAGGTCCGGGACAGGGTTCCAAGAGACCCAGTACTTC.

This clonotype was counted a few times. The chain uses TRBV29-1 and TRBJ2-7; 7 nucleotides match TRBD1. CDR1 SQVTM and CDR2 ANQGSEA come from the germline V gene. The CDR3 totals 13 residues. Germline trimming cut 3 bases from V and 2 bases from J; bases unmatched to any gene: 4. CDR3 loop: CSVETGFTYEQYF. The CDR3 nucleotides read TGCAGCGTTGAGACAGGGTTCACCTACGAGCAGTACTTC.

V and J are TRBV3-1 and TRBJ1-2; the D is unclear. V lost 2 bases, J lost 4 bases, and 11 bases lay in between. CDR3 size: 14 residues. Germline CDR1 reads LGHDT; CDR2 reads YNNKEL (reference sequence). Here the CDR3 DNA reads TGTGCCAGCAGCCAATGGGAGGCAACCTATGGCTACACCTTC. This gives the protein CASSQWEATYGYTF.

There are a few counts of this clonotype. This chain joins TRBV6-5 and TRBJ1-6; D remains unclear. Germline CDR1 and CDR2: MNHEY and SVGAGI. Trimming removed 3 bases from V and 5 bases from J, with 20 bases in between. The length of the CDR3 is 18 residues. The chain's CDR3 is CASSYGKGIKADNSPLHF. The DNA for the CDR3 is TGTGCCAGCAGTTATGGTAAAGGGATAAAGGCGGATAATTCACCCCTCCACTTT.

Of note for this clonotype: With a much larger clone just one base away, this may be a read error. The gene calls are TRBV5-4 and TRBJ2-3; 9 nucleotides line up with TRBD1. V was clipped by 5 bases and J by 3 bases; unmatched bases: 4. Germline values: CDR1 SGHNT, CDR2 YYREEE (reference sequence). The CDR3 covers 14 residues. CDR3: CASSGDRATDTQYF. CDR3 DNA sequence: TGTGCCAGCAGTGGGGACAGGGCGACAGATACGCAGTATTTT.

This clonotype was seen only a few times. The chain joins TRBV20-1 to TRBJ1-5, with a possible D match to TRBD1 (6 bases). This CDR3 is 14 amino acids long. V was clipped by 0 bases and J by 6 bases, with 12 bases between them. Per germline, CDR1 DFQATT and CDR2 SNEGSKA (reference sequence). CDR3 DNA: TGCAGTGCTAGAGATCCTGGGGGCGGTCAGCCCCAGCATTTT. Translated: CSARDPGGGQPQHF.

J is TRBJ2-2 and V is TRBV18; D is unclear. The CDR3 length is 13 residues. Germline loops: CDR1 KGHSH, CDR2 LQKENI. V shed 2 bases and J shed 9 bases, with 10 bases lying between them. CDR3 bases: TGTGCCAGCTCACCAAAGGCACGGTGGGAGCTGTTTTTT. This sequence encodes CASSPKARWELFF.